A selection of T cell receptor beta chains follows, all from one sample in a study of control samples from healthy donors and cancer patients. TCRdb keeps only in-frame clones here, not all; method: immunoSEQ multiplex PCR. Here the sample spans 170,000 or so clones, roughly 92% being singletons. Sample: blood. These receptors originate from a woman aged 18-29 years in good health. Both conserved end residues are part of each CDR3. The D gene is left open where the match is weak. A clone size is listed for some rows: how often the clone was seen (once, few, many), or a class if it is expanded.

>TRBJ2-7|TRBD1|TRBV6-5|.
CASTPQGGYEQYF
TGTGCCAGCACCCCACAGGGGGGCTACGAGCAGTACTTC
>TRBJ1-5|TRBD1|TRBV3-1/TRBV3-2|.
CASSHPSGRDREYQPQHF
TGTGCCAGCAGCCATCCCTCCGGGAGGGACAGGGAATATCAGCCCCAGCATTTT
>TRBJ1-5|.|TRBV21-1|.
CASSKGASGSNQPQHF
TGTGCCAGCAGCAAAGGAGCTTCAGGCAGCAATCAGCCCCAGCATTTT
>TRBJ2-1|.|TRBV19|.
CASSIGANNEQFF
TGTGCCAGTAGTATAGGGGCCAACAATGAGCAGTTCTTC
>TRBJ2-1|.|TRBV15|.
CATSRGGGAYGVFF
TGTGCCACCAGCAGAGGTGGAGGGGCCTATGGGGTGTTCTTC
>TRBJ1-3|.|TRBV6-2/TRBV6-3|.
CASSRYSFSGNTIYF
TGTGCCAGCAGCCGCTACAGCTTTTCTGGAAACACCATATATTTT
>TRBJ1-1|.|TRBV6-6|.
CASSYSVARDTEAFF
TGTGCCAGCAGTTACTCGGTGGCAAGGGACACTGAAGCTTTCTTT
>TRBJ2-2|.|TRBV9|.
CASSPRGEVYSSGELFF
TGTGCCAGCAGCCCGCGAGGGGAAGTCTATTCGTCCGGGGAGCTGTTTTTT
>TRBJ1-3|.|TRBV11-1|once
CASSLAQSSGNTIYF
TGTGCCAGCAGCTTAGCCCAGAGTTCTGGAAATACCATATATTTT
>TRBJ1-6|TRBD1|TRBV11-2|few
CASSAGITGEPPLHF
TGTGCCAGCAGCGCCGGAATTACAGGGGAGCCACCCCTCCACTTT
>TRBJ1-1|.|TRBV7-2|.
CASSLDTGPNTEAFF
TGTGCCAGCAGCTTAGACACAGGCCCGAACACTGAAGCTTTCTTT
>TRBJ1-2|TRBD1|TRBV24-1|.
CATSDKTGNSPFCGYTF
TGTGCCACCAGTGATAAGACAGGGAATTCCCCCTTTTGCGGCTACACCTTC
>TRBJ1-1|TRBD1|TRBV6-5|.
CASSRGRETEAFF
TGTGCCAGCAGCAGGGGGCGAGAGACTGAAGCTTTCTTT
>TRBJ2-4|.|TRBV9|.
CASSGSTGGDIQYF
TGTGCCAGCAGCGGCTCCACAGGGGGGGACATTCAGTACTTC
>TRBJ1-3|TRBD1|TRBV6-5|.
CASFRDRGLTIYF
TGTGCCAGTTTCCGCGACAGGGGGCTCACCATATATTTT
>TRBJ2-5|.|TRBV10-1|.
CASGEQGYEVRGGMETQYF
TGCGCCAGCGGGGAACAGGGTTACGAGGTCCGCGGTGGCATGGAGACCCAGTACTTC
>TRBJ2-3|.|TRBV7-8|.
CASSLGLQLDTQYF
TGTGCCAGCAGCTTAGGTCTTCAGCTAGATACGCAGTATTTT
>TRBJ1-2|.|TRBV2|.
CASSIQGGYTF
TGTGCCAGCAGTATACAAGGGGGCTACACCTTC
>TRBJ1-6|.|TRBV3-1/TRBV3-2|few
CASSQEVPPLHF
TGTGCCAGCAGCCAAGAAGTCCCACCCCTCCACTTT
>TRBJ1-2|.|TRBV5-1|.
CASSLAQDYGYTF
TGCGCCAGCAGCTTGGCGCAGGACTATGGCTACACCTTC
>TRBJ2-2|.|TRBV5-5|.
CASSLGRGYGELFF
TGTGCCAGCAGCTTAGGCAGGGGCTACGGGGAGCTGTTTTTT
>TRBJ2-3|.|TRBV7-2|.
CASSRREFTDTQYF
TGTGCCAGCAGCCGCAGGGAATTCACAGATACGCAGTATTTT
>TRBJ2-7|.|TRBV6-5|.
CASSYSSAFAYEQYF
TGTGCCAGCAGTTACTCAAGCGCGTTCGCCTACGAGCAGTACTTC
>TRBJ1-2|TRBD1|TRBV28|.
CASSSYGTEANYGYTF
TGTGCCAGCAGTTCGTACGGGACAGAAGCTAACTATGGCTACACCTTC
>TRBJ2-1|.|TRBV10-3|.
CAIGTYLGNEQFF
TGTGCCATCGGGACATACCTTGGCAATGAGCAGTTCTTC
>TRBJ1-2|.|TRBV5-1|.
CASSLTSNYGYTF
TGCGCCAGCAGCTTAACCTCTAACTATGGCTACACCTTC